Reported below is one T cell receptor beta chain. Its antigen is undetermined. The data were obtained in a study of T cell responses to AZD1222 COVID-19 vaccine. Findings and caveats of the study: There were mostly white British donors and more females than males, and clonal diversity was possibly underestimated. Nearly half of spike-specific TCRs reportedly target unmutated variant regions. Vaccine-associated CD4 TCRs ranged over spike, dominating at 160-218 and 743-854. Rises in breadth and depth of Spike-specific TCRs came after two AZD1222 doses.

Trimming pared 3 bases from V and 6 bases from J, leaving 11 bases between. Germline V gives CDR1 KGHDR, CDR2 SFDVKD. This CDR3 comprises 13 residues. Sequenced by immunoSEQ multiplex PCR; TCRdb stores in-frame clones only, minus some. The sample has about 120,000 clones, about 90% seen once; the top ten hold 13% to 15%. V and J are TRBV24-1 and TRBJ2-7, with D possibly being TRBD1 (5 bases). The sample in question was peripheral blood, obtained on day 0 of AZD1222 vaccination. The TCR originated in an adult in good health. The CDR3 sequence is CATSDPQGSEQYF. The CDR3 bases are TGTGCCACCAGTGATCCCCAGGGCTCCGAGCAGTACTTC.